This T cell receptor (beta chain) was recovered during a study of OX40 agonist ivuxolimab in advanced cancers. On the study more broadly: Patients were infused with ivuxolimab every 2 weeks at 0.01 to 10 mg/kg. Dose-escalation patients were diagnosed with hepatocellular carcinoma, melanoma, renal cell cancer or head and neck cancer. General study results and limits: CD4+ T cells averaged fewer expanded clones than CD8+ T cells.

Germline CDR1 and CDR2: MDHEN and SYDVKM. The CDR3 runs to 14 residues. Trimming at V came to 6 bases and at J to 5 bases, leaving 5 bases not matched to a gene. TCRdb's copy holds only in-frame clones and misses some; the assay was immunoSEQ multiplex PCR. The sample yields roughly 60,000 clones, around 87% seen once. A word on this clone: Its matching antigen is unknown.

The TCR was taken from an adult with an advanced solid tumor such as melanoma, head and neck, liver or kidney cancer. The chain links TRBV28 to TRBJ2-3, with TRBD2 matching over 10 bases. The sequencing here drew on CD4+ or CD8+ T cells sorted from blood, taken in a trial of the OX40 agonist ivuxolimab. CDR3 in amino acids: CASSSGTSEDTQYF. The CDR3 region has the DNA TGTGCCAGCAGCTCCGGGACTAGCGAAGATACGCAGTATTTT.